Described below is a single TCR beta chain sequence and its context. Its antigen is not known. Primers included in the PCR were 60 Vbeta and 13 Jbeta primers. Data came from immunoSEQ multiplex PCR; TCRdb stores just in-frame clones and leaves some out. The data contain some 110,000 clones, roughly 75% of them singletons. The sample is drawn from a study of cytomegalovirus exposure and HLA in healthy donors. The study, taken as a whole, reports: The Asian-associated ancestry cluster reportedly had fewer N-insertions than the approximately 610-donor mean in a later analysis. Earlier findings revealed that most TCR beta V segments proved productive either about 87% or about 30% of the time. With high specificity and sensitivity, the classifier reportedly diagnosed cytomegalovirus status.

This receptor was identified in a woman aged 40 to 49 in good health and CMV-seronegative. The sample consisted of PBMCs.

CDR3 sequence reads: CASSPQGTSGIGGEQYF. CDR3 bases: TGTGCCAGCTCACCACAAGGGACTAGCGGGATTGGAGGAGAGCAGTACTTC. The rearrangement links TRBV18 to TRBJ2-7; 13 bases line up with TRBD2. The germline V gene has CDR1 KGHSH and CDR2 LQKENI. The CDR3 is 17 residues long. After removal of 1 base from V and 7 bases from J, the junction contained 10 bases not matched to a gene.